Listed below are T cell receptor beta chains from one sample, sequenced in a study of blood T cell repertoires in COVID-19. TCRdb's table, derived via immunoSEQ multiplex PCR, lists solely in-frame clones and lacks some. The table has approximately 200,000 clones, roughly 85% seen once. Sequenced sample: PBMCs or T cells enriched from blood (not recorded which). Receptor source: a man aged 35 to 55 who had recovered from COVID-19. The CDR3 runs from the conserved cysteine through the conserved F or W. Only some rows state a clone size, as once, few, many or a class for expanded clones.

j_gene	abundance	v_gene	len	CDR3aa
TRBJ2-7	NA	TRBV20-1	17	CSASYNTGGFSSYEQYF
TRBJ1-4	NA	TRBV2	14	CASSGQGTNEKLFF
TRBJ1-3	NA	TRBV7-3	14	CASSQTGTGNTIYF
TRBJ1-6	NA	TRBV9	15	CASSSRQLNNSPLHF
TRBJ2-1	NA	TRBV24-1	18	CATSDLSQGESSYNEQFF
TRBJ2-3	NA	TRBV5-1	14	CATSPQGGTDTQYF
TRBJ2-7	NA	TRBV4-1	14	CASSIQGETYEQYF
TRBJ2-7	NA	TRBV5-1	15	CASSIWTGRPYEQYF
TRBJ2-2	NA	TRBV7-3	16	CASSRTGLAVTGELFF
TRBJ2-7	once	TRBV5-1	17	CASSQNALGAASYEQYF
TRBJ1-1	NA	TRBV5-1	14	CASSLAGGASEAFF
TRBJ2-7	NA	TRBV27	14	CASTLGQGVGEQYF
TRBJ2-5	NA	TRBV28	15	CASVEGTGGGETQYF
TRBJ1-6	NA	TRBV9	14	CASSATENNSPLHF
TRBJ2-7	NA	TRBV18	15	CASSPVGQGTYEQYF
TRBJ1-3	NA	TRBV19	18	CASSSLFFDSESGNTIYF
TRBJ1-6	once	TRBV28	14	CASRKGQGNSPLHF
TRBJ2-2	NA	TRBV4-1	15	CASSQFMRASGELFF
TRBJ2-1	once	TRBV12-3/TRBV12-4	12	CASAPGGNEQFF
TRBJ1-5	few	TRBV27	15	CASSLDGIGNQPQHF
TRBJ2-1	NA	TRBV5-1	12	CASRASGNEQFF
TRBJ2-7	NA	TRBV2	16	CASSVLLAARSYEQYF
TRBJ1-3	NA	TRBV6-5	13	CASWRASGNTIYF
TRBJ2-2	NA	TRBV9	13	CASSVATGRELFF
TRBJ2-1	NA	TRBV19	15	CASSMVAGGNNEQFF
TRBJ2-1	NA	TRBV27	14	CASAPVGTWNEQFF
TRBJ2-7	NA	TRBV19	15	CASSPGLAGVYEQYF